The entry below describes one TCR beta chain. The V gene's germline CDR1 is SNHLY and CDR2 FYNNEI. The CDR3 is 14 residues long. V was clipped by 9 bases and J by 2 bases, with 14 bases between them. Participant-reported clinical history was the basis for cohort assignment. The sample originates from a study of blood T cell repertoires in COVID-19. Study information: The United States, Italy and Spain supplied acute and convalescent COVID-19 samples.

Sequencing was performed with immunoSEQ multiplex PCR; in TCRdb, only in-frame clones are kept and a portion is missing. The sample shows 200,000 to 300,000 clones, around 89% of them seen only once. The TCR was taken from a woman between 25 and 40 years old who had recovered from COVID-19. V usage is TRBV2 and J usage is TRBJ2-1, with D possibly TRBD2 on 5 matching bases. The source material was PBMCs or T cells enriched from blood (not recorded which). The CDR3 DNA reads TGTGCCAGATCTAGCCAGGCAACCTACAATGAGCAGTTCTTC. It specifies CARSSQATYNEQFF.